These 21 T cell receptor beta chains share one sample of origin, sequenced in a study of cytomegalovirus exposure and HLA in healthy donors. PCR employed 60 Vbeta and 13 Jbeta primers. Sequencing was performed with immunoSEQ multiplex PCR; in TCRdb, only in-frame clones are kept and a portion is missing. The sample has about 180,000 clones, roughly four fifths seen once. The specimen was PBMCs. These receptors came from a woman aged 45-65 years in good health and CMV-seronegative.

This chain joins TRBV28 and TRBJ2-7; 9 bases match TRBD1. The V and J ends lost 9 bases and 3 bases, in that order; junction bases with no gene match: 3. The V gene's germline CDR1 is MDHEN and CDR2 SYDVKM. This CDR3 contains 12 residues. Here the CDR3 reads CASQDRGYEQYF. In DNA, the CDR3 is TGTGCCAGTCAGGACAGGGGCTACGAGCAGTACTTC.

V gene TRBV5-1 combines with J gene TRBJ2-2; no definite D call. Germline V lookup: CDR1 SGHRS, CDR2 YFSETQ. Trimming removed 0 bases from V and 8 bases from J, with 8 bases in between. CDR3 length: 13 residues. The CDR3, as DNA: TGCGCCAGCAGCTTGGGGCTGGAGGGGGAGCTGTTTTTT. It encodes CASSLGLEGELFF.

In its sample, this clone was seen once. The chain links TRBV6-1 to TRBJ2-5; TRBD1 agrees at 8 bases. Germline trimming cut 10 bases from V and 5 bases from J; bases unmatched to any gene: 9. CDR3 length: 13 residues. Germline assignment: CDR1 MNHNS and CDR2 SASEGT. The DNA of the CDR3 is TGTGCCATCGGACAGGGAATTGTGGAGACCCAGTACTTC. Protein product: CAIGQGIVETQYF.

This clone was recorded only once. The rearrangement uses TRBV27 and TRBJ1-1; 9 nucleotides agree with TRBD1. The germline V gene encodes CDR1 MNHEY and CDR2 SMNVEV (reference sequence). V shed 1 base and J 4 bases; nucleotides not matched to a gene: 7. This CDR3 contains 16 residues. Here the CDR3 DNA reads TGTGCCAGCAGTTTATTCGGGACAGGGTACGGCACTGAAGCTTTCTTT. It yields the protein CASSLFGTGYGTEAFF.

This chain links TRBV14 with TRBJ2-1, with 10 bases identical to TRBD2. The CDR3 has 14 amino acids. CDR1 SGHDN and CDR2 FVKESK come from the germline V gene. Trimming removed 4 bases from V and 5 bases from J; junction bases left unmatched: 2. Here the CDR3 reads CASSRTSGNNEQFF. The CDR3 nucleotides are TGTGCCAGCAGCCGGACTAGCGGAAACAATGAGCAGTTCTTC.

CDR3 amino acids: CASTTREGVQPQHF. For the CDR3, the DNA is TGTGCCAGTACTACAAGGGAGGGGGTTCAGCCCCAGCATTTT. The gene calls are TRBV19 and TRBJ1-5; perhaps TRBD1 as D (6 bases). V was pared by 7 bases and J by 6 bases, with 16 bases between. This CDR3 has 14 amino acids. The germline CDR1 and CDR2 sequences are LNHDA and SQIVND (reference sequence).

To note about this clone: The identical CDR3 is also encoded by other nucleotide sequences in the sample. The rearrangement joins TRBV6-1 to TRBJ2-1, with 11 bases fitting TRBD1. The CDR3 is made up of 17 amino acids. V shed 3 bases, J shed 9 bases, and the junction held 13 bases outside the gene matches. From germline, CDR1 is MNHNS and CDR2 SASEGT. CDR3: CASSEEWRTGGMAEQFF. The CDR3 DNA reads TGTGCCAGCAGTGAGGAGTGGAGGACAGGGGGCATGGCTGAGCAGTTCTTC.

The J gene is TRBJ2-1, the V gene TRBV9, with 7 positions matching TRBD2. J lost 8 bases, V lost 2 bases, and 10 bases had no gene match. The germline V gene encodes CDR1 SGDLS and CDR2 YYNGEE. The CDR3 has 15 residues. The CDR3, as DNA: TGTGCCAGCAGCGTGGGTCGGGAGGCCGGGGATGAGCAGTTCTTC. Amino acid sequence: CASSVGREAGDEQFF. Supplemented by reference TRBV9 and TRBJ2-1, the full variable domain reads DSGVTQTPKHLITATGQRVTLRCSPRSGDLSVYWYQQSLDQGLQFLIQYYNGEERAKGNILERFSAQQFPDLHSELNLSSLELGDSALYFCASSVGREAGDEQFFGPGTRLTVL.

As for this clone: The same CDR3 can be traced to other DNA sequences in this sample. This chain uses TRBV28 with TRBJ2-7; no clear D. This CDR3 spans 13 amino acids. The germline gives CDR1 MDHEN, CDR2 SYDVKM. V dropped 2 bases and J dropped 2 bases, with 7 bases sitting between them. The DNA of the CDR3 is TGTGCCAGCAGTTTAGGCGGTACCTACGAGCAGTACTTC. Its translation is CASSLGGTYEQYF.

The chain employs TRBV28 and TRBJ2-7; D is perhaps TRBD2 (6 bases). The length of the CDR3 is 14 residues. The germline V gene has CDR1 MDHEN and CDR2 SYDVKM. The ends were cut back, 5 bases at V and 7 bases at J, with 18 bases in the middle. CDR3 residues: CASSPSGGWREQYF. The CDR3 coding sequence is TGTGCCAGCAGTCCGAGTGGGGGGTGGAGAGAGCAGTACTTC.

The J gene is TRBJ2-7, the V gene TRBV10-2; TRBD1 agrees at 9 bases. Unmatched junction bases numbered 12, after V lost 8 bases and J lost 4 bases. Germline V gene data show CDR1 as WSHSY and CDR2 as SAAADI. This CDR3 comprises 15 residues. The CDR3 DNA sequence: TGCGCCAGCGTTATTCAACCGGGACAGGGTTACGAGCAGTACTTC. Amino acids: CASVIQPGQGYEQYF.

The V and J genes are TRBV15 and TRBJ2-1; D remains ambiguous. V lost 5 bases to trimming and J lost 4 bases, with 6 bases between them. The CDR3 extends over 12 amino acids. Germline V CDR1 and CDR2: LNHNV, YYDKDF (reference sequence). CDR3 in DNA: TGTGCCACCAGCCCCCAATACAATGAGCAGTTCTTC. Translating gives CATSPQYNEQFF.

The V and J genes are TRBV6-1 and TRBJ2-7, with 10 bases identical to TRBD1. This CDR3 comprises 15 residues. Trimming cost V 8 bases and J 2 bases; bases outside gene matches: 9. Germline CDR1 and CDR2: MNHNS and SASEGT. Written as DNA, the CDR3 is TGTGCCAGCCGCGAGCCGGGACAGGGGCCCTACGAGCAGTACTTC. It yields the protein CASREPGQGPYEQYF.

CDR3 residues: CAISGGGDDTIYF. The CDR3 DNA is TGTGCCATCAGTGGCGGGGGCGACGACACCATATATTTT. V and J are TRBV10-3 and TRBJ1-3; D perhaps matches TRBD1 (6 bases). The CDR3 is 13 residues long. The ends were cut back, 4 bases at V and 8 bases at J, with 12 bases in the middle. Germline CDR1 ENHRY, CDR2 SYGVKD.

The chain recombines TRBV11-2 with TRBJ2-7; the match to TRBD2 covers 9 bases. Per germline, CDR1 SGHAT and CDR2 FQNNGV. This CDR3 contains 18 residues. The V segment lost 2 bases and the J segment 3 bases; nucleotides outside the gene matches: 14. The DNA for the CDR3 is TGTGCCAGCAGCTTAAGGGTAGCGGGAGCGGTTAGTTACTACGAGCAGTACTTC. Amino acid sequence: CASSLRVAGAVSYYEQYF.

This chain connects TRBV7-9 to TRBJ2-6; 11 bases fit TRBD1. Trimming took 5 bases from V and 3 from J; bases not matched to a gene: 9. Germline CDR1 reads SEHNR; CDR2 reads FQNEAQ (reference sequence). The CDR3 is 18 amino acids. The CDR3 nucleotides read TGTGCCAGCAGCCACACTGGACAGGGGGCGGTTGGGGCCAACGTCCTGACTTTC. This encodes CASSHTGQGAVGANVLTF.

The chain has TRBV19 and TRBJ2-2; D gene unclear. The germline V and J ends were trimmed by 1 base and 8 bases, with 8 bases remaining between them. The CDR3 length is 13 residues. Per germline, CDR1 LNHDA and CDR2 SQIVND (reference sequence). The CDR3 loop reads CASSIAVYGELFF. Written as DNA, the CDR3 is TGTGCCAGTAGTATAGCTGTTTATGGGGAGCTGTTTTTT.

The V and J genes are TRBV7-2 and TRBJ2-5; 7 bases agree with TRBD2. The J call may be incorrect, as the DNA end agrees better with TRBJ2-7. The germline CDR1 and CDR2 sequences are SGHTA and FQGNSA. The CDR3 has 16 residues. The CDR3 sequence: CASSRPSSGLSYEQYF. The CDR3 DNA follows: TGTGCCAGCAGCCGACCCTCTAGCGGCCTTTCCTACGAGCAGTACTTC.

This clone was picked up one time. This chain connects TRBV5-1 to TRBJ2-4; a weak D match, TRBD1 (5 bases). Germline V lookup: CDR1 SGHRS, CDR2 YFSETQ. CDR3 length: 16 amino acids. V was shortened by 6 bases and J by 4 bases, with 20 bases between the two germline ends. Written as DNA, the CDR3 is TGCGCCAGCACCAATTTGCCCTCAGGGCCAAAAAACATTCAGTACTTC. It translates to CASTNLPSGPKNIQYF.

The genes are TRBV6-1 and TRBJ1-1; D ambiguous. The CDR3 sequence is 12 residues long. Trimming cost V 3 bases and J 11 bases, with 13 bases left between them. Germline V gene data show CDR1 as MNHNS and CDR2 as SASEGT. The CDR3 reads CASSEAPGKAFF. CDR3 in DNA: TGTGCCAGCAGTGAGGCCCCGGGAAAGGCTTTCTTT.

The J gene is TRBJ2-7, the V gene TRBV7-3; D might be TRBD1 (6 bases). Germline V gene lookup returns CDR1 SGHTA and CDR2 FQGTGA. The length of the CDR3 is 15 residues. The germline V and J ends were trimmed by 1 base and 4 bases, with 14 bases remaining between them. The CDR3 reads CASSLSPGARYEQYF. The CDR3 bases are TGTGCCAGCAGCTTAAGTCCAGGGGCTAGGTACGAGCAGTACTTC. The full variable domain, in which reference TRBV7-3 and TRBJ2-7 provide the parts outside the CDR3, is GAGVSQTPSNKVTEKGKYVELRCDPISGHTALYWYRQSLGQGPEFLIYFQGTGAADDSGLPNDRFFAVRPEGSVSTLKIQRTERGDSAVYLCASSLSPGARYEQYFGPGTRLTVT.